The rows below give T cell receptor beta chains drawn from one sample of a study of blood T cells in healthy people across ages. A single record per CDR3 protein comes from TCRdb applying MiXCR to the 5' RACE reads. The sample shows about 670,000 distinct CDR3 sequences, around 52% of them seen only once. Input material: blood. These receptors were taken from a woman aged 80 or over in good health. Each CDR3 is given with its conserved first and last residue. A D gene is named only where the DNA matches it firmly. Clone size is given for some rows only: seen once, a few or many times, or a class if the clone is expanded.

len	abundance	v_gene	j_gene	d_gene	CDR3aa	CDR3nt
15	.	TRBV21-1	TRBJ2-1	.	CAKAAWGQGNNEQFF	.
14	.	TRBV11-2	TRBJ2-7	.	CASSPGRERNEQYF	TGTGCCAGCAGCCCTGGTCGGGAAAGAAATGAGCAGTACTTC
13	.	TRBV28	TRBJ1-2	TRBD1	CASVTGGIYGYTF	TGTGCCAGCGTGACAGGGGGTATCTATGGCTACACCTTC
13	.	TRBV6-2/TRBV6-3	TRBJ2-7	.	CASSYTTSYEQYF	TGTGCCAGCAGTTACACTACCTCCTACGAGCAGTACTTC
13	.	TRBV27	TRBJ2-7	.	CASSLLDSYEQYF	TGTGCCAGCAGTTTGCTAGACAGCTACGAGCAGTACTTC
14	.	TRBV4-2	TRBJ1-1	TRBD1	CASSHRMGDSEAFF	TGTGCCAGCAGCCATAGGATGGGGGACAGTGAAGCTTTCTTT
14	.	TRBV20-1	TRBJ1-6	TRBD1	CSPRPTGYTAPLHF	TGCAGTCCAAGACCGACAGGGTATACGGCACCCCTCCACTTT
15	.	TRBV9	TRBJ2-7	TRBD2	CANSVLAGTSYEQYF	TGTGCCAACAGCGTCTTAGCGGGAACCTCCTACGAGCAGTACTTC
14	many	TRBV28	TRBJ1-2	TRBD1	CASSRTGVDYGYTF	TGTGCCAGCAGTCGGACAGGGGTGGACTATGGCTACACCTTC
15	.	TRBV6-4	TRBJ2-1	.	CASSDRSDTYNEQFF	TGTGCCAGCAGTGATAGGAGCGACACCTACAATGAGCAGTTCTTC
14	many	TRBV29-1	TRBJ2-5	.	CSVEAWGSQETQYF	TGCAGCGTTGAGGCGTGGGGAAGTCAAGAGACCCAGTACTTC
14	few	TRBV3-1	TRBJ2-3	.	CASSPPGRGDTQYF	TGTGCCAGCAGCCCCCCAGGGCGGGGAGATACGCAGTATTTT
13	.	TRBV7-2	TRBJ1-2	.	CASSPRAGYGYTF	TGTGCCAGCAGCCCGCGGGCCGGCTATGGCTACACCTTC
14	.	TRBV25-1	TRBJ1-1	.	CASSETGFNTEAFF	TGTGCCAGCAGCGAAACAGGGTTTAACACTGAAGCTTTCTTT
15	few	TRBV14	TRBJ1-4	.	CASSRLTGRNEKLFF	TGTGCCAGCAGCCGACTTACCGGGCGAAATGAAAAACTGTTTTTT
14	once	TRBV28	TRBJ1-5	.	CASSGGFSNQPQHF	TGTGCCAGCAGCGGCGGCTTTAGCAATCAGCCCCAGCATTTT
16	many	TRBV18	TRBJ2-1	TRBD2	CASSTPGTSGSREQFF	TGTGCCAGCTCAACCCCCGGGACTAGCGGGAGTCGCGAGCAGTTCTTC
18	few	TRBV5-1	TRBJ2-1	TRBD2	CASSPRLAGGPVDNEQFF	TGCGCCAGCAGCCCTCGACTAGCGGGGGGGCCTGTTGACAATGAGCAGTTCTTC
15	.	TRBV25-1	TRBJ2-3	TRBD2	CASSKLAGGTDTQYF	TGTGCCAGCAGTAAATTAGCGGGGGGGACAGATACGCAGTATTTT
13	many	TRBV2	TRBJ2-5	TRBD2	CGKGGSAQETQYF	TGTGGTAAAGGCGGGAGTGCCCAAGAGACCCAGTACTTC
18	.	TRBV7-2	TRBJ2-4	TRBD2	CASSSSLAGGRAKNIQYF	TGTGCCAGCAGCTCTTCCTTAGCGGGGGGCAGAGCCAAAAACATTCAGTACTTC
14	.	TRBV29-1	TRBJ2-7	TRBD1	CSVVGQVQPREQYF	TGCAGCGTTGTTGGACAGGTCCAACCTCGGGAGCAGTACTTC